These T cell receptor beta chains were read from a single sample in a study of T cells in Graves' hyperthyroidism and ophthalmopathy. A single record per CDR3 protein comes from TCRdb applying MiXCR to the multiplex PCR reads. Of 100,000 to 130,000 distinct CDR3 sequences listed, about 15% are singletons. Sequenced input: blood. The receptor source for this set is a woman in her forties or fifties with Graves' hyperthyroidism. Each CDR3 is given with its conserved first and last residue. Fields, in order: D gene, clone size, J gene, V gene, CDR3 DNA, CDR3 protein. The D gene is left open where the match is weak. Some rows mark clone size as missing; the rest say once, few, many or name a class of expanded clone.

>TRBD2|many|TRBJ2-5|TRBV5-8
TGTGCCAGCAGCTCCCCGGGAGGTCAAGAGACCCAGTACTTC
CASSSPGGQETQYF
>-|-|TRBJ2-2|TRBV15
TGTGCCACCAGCAGAGATGAGGGGACCGGGGAGCTGTTTTTT
CATSRDEGTGELFF
>-|many|TRBJ2-1|TRBV10-3
TGTGCCATCAGTGATGGGCATGAGCAGTTCTTC
CAISDGHEQFF
>-|many|TRBJ1-1|TRBV19
TGTGCCAGTAGAGCGACGCCTACGGTGGACACTGAGGCTTTCTTT
CASRATPTVDTEAFF
>-|many|TRBJ2-7|TRBV28
TGTGCCAGCAGATTATCGGGGGACCACGAGCAGTACTTC
CASRLSGDHEQYF
>TRBD1|many|TRBJ1-5|TRBV6-1
TGTGCCAGCAGGGGGACAGGTTATAGCAATCAGCCCCAGCATTTT
CASRGTGYSNQPQHF
>TRBD1|many|TRBJ2-1|TRBV28
TGTGCCAGCATTCTGCCGGGACAGGGAGGCAATGAGCAGTTCTTC
CASILPGQGGNEQFF
>-|many|TRBJ2-7|TRBV28
TGTGCCAGCAGTTTGGGAGGAGCCACCTACGAGCAGTACTTC
CASSLGGATYEQYF
>TRBD2|many|TRBJ2-7|TRBV13
TGTGCCAGCAGCCCATCCGGGGGAGGGCCAAGCTCCTACGAGCAGTACTTC
CASSPSGGGPSSYEQYF
>TRBD2|many|TRBJ2-1|TRBV6-2/TRBV6-3
TGTGCCAGCAGTCCCCTAGCGGGAAGGGTCCACAATGAGCAGTTCTTC
CASSPLAGRVHNEQFF
>-|-|TRBJ1-1|TRBV7-2
TGTGCCAGCAGCTTACAATTAGGAAGCACTGAAGCTTTCTTT
CASSLQLGSTEAFF
>TRBD1|many|TRBJ1-4|TRBV7-9
TGTGCCAGCAGCTACAGGGGGCCGGGTGAAAAACTGTTTTTT
CASSYRGPGEKLFF
>-|many|TRBJ1-2|TRBV6-1
TGTGCCAGCAGCCCGATCGACAGTCGGGGCTACACCTTC
CASSPIDSRGYTF
>TRBD1|-|TRBJ1-5|TRBV7-2
TGTGCCAGCAGCTTCACCGGGACAGAGGGAATGCCCCAGCATTTT
CASSFTGTEGMPQHF
>-|many|TRBJ2-7|TRBV28
TGTGCCAGCAGTTTCGCCCTGGACACTCTCTCCTACGAGCAGTACTTC
CASSFALDTLSYEQYF
>TRBD2|-|TRBJ2-1|TRBV3-1
TGTGCCAGCAGCCAAGCTTTCAGCGGGGGGGCCTATGAGCAGTTCTTC
CASSQAFSGGAYEQFF
>TRBD1|many|TRBJ1-6|TRBV30
TGTGCCTGGAGGGCCGAAGTCCGGGACAGGGATAATTCACCCCTCCACTTT
CAWRAEVRDRDNSPLHF
>-|few|TRBJ2-5|TRBV19
TGTGCCAGTAGTACGGCAAGACAAGAGACCCAGTACTTC
CASSTARQETQYF
>TRBD1|many|TRBJ2-1|TRBV7-7
TGTGCTAGCAGCTCATCGACAGGGGGCTTGAGTGAGCAGTTCTTC
CASSSSTGGLSEQFF
>-|many|TRBJ1-5|TRBV28
TGTGCCAGCATGGCACCGGAGCTCGGCAATCAGCCCCAGCATTTT
CASMAPELGNQPQHF
>-|few|TRBJ2-2|TRBV30
TGTGCCTGGAGTCCCCGGGGCGGGGAGCTGTTTTTT
CAWSPRGGELFF
>-|-|TRBJ2-3|TRBV27
TGTGCCAGCAGTTTCATATACCATAGCGCGATCACAGATACGCAGTATTTT
CASSFIYHSAITDTQYF
>TRBD2|many|TRBJ2-3|TRBV7-6
TGTGCCAGCACCTTAGGGGAAGCGGGGACGCAGTATTTT
CASTLGEAGTQYF
>-|many|TRBJ2-1|TRBV29-1
TGCAGCGTTATGTTGCTCAATGAGCAGTTCTTC
CSVMLLNEQFF
>TRBD1|-|TRBJ2-1|TRBV7-3
TGTGCCAGCAGCTTAATGGCGGACAGGGGAGGATACAATGAGCAGTTCTTC
CASSLMADRGGYNEQFF
>TRBD2|-|TRBJ2-1|TRBV7-2
TGTGCCAGCAGCTCACGGGGACTAGCGGGGGGGAATGAGCAGTTCTTC
CASSSRGLAGGNEQFF
>-|many|TRBJ2-1|TRBV18
TGTGCCAGCTCACCACCGATTGGGCGGTCCTACAATGAGCAGTTCTTC
CASSPPIGRSYNEQFF
>-|many|TRBJ2-1|TRBV20-1
TGCAGTGCTAACCGGGACGGAACTCCCGGGCAGTTCTTC
CSANRDGTPGQFF
>TRBD1|-|TRBJ1-1|TRBV7-9
TGTGCCAGCAGCCCCGACCCAGGGGGATTCACTGAAGCTTTCTTT
CASSPDPGGFTEAFF
>-|-|TRBJ2-1|TRBV28
TGTGCCAGCAGTTCCCCGGGGAGCGGGTACAATGAGCAGTTCTTC
CASSSPGSGYNEQFF
>TRBD2|many|TRBJ2-3|TRBV7-9
TGTGCCAGCAGCCGGGGACTAGCGGGACCATACACAGATACGCAGTATTTT
CASSRGLAGPYTDTQYF
>-|-|TRBJ1-5|TRBV24-1
TGTGCCACCAGTGACGGCACCAATCAGCCCCAGCATTTT
CATSDGTNQPQHF